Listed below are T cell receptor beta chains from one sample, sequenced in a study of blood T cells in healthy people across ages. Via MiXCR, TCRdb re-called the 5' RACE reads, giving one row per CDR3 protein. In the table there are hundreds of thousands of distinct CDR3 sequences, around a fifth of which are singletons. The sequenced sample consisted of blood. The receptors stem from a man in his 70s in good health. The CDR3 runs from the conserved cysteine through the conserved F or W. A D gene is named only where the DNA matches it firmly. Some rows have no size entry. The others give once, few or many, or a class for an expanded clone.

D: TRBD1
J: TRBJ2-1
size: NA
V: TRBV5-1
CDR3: CASSLAGQGATEQFF
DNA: TGCGCCAGCAGCTTGGCTGGACAGGGGGCCACTGAGCAGTTCTTC

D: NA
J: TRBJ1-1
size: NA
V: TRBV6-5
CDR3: CASAAGQGVTEAFF
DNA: TGTGCCAGCGCCGCAGGGCAGGGAGTCACTGAAGCTTTCTTT

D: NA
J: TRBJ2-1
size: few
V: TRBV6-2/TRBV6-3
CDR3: CASSASMGQFF
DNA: TGTGCCAGCAGTGCCTCAATGGGGCAGTTCTTC

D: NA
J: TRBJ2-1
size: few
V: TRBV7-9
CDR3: CASSSGPTGQFF
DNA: TGTGCCAGCAGCTCGGGCCCCACTGGGCAGTTCTTC

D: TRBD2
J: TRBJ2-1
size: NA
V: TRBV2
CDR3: CASSPFTSGRKNEQFF
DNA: TGTGCCAGCAGTCCCTTCACTAGCGGGAGGAAAAATGAGCAGTTCTTC

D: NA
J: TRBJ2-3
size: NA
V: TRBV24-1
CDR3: CATSDRASSSTDTQYF
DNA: TGTGCCACCAGTGATCGGGCTAGCTCGAGCACAGATACGCAGTATTTT

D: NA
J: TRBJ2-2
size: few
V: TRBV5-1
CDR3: CASSFTRGDTGELFF
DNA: TGCGCCAGCAGCTTCACCAGGGGGGACACCGGGGAGCTGTTTTTT

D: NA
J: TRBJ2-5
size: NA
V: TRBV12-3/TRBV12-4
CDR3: CASSRRAETQYF
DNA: TGTGCCAGCAGTCGCCGGGCCGAGACCCAGTACTTC

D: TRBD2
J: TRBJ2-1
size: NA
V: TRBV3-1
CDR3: CASSQERGAGYNEQFF
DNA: TGTGCCAGCAGCCAAGAGCGGGGGGCGGGCTACAATGAGCAGTTCTTC

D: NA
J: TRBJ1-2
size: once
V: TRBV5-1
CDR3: CASSLLPGQDNYGYTF
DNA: TGCGCCAGCAGCTTGTTACCGGGGCAGGATAACTATGGCTACACCTTC

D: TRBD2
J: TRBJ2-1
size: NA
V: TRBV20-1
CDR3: CSAEGLAGNNEQFF
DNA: TGCAGTGCCGAGGGACTAGCGGGAAACAATGAGCAGTTCTTC

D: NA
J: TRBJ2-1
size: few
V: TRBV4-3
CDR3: CASSQVVAANNEQFF
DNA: TGCGCCAGCAGCCAAGTCGTAGCGGCTAACAATGAGCAGTTCTTC

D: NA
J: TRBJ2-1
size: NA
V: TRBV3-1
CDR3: CASSQGRLNEQFF
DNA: TGTGCCAGCAGCCAAGGAAGGCTTAATGAGCAGTTCTTC

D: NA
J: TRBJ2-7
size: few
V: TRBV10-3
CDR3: CAISDRVSSYEQYF
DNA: TGTGCCATCAGTGACAGGGTGAGCTCCTACGAGCAGTACTTC

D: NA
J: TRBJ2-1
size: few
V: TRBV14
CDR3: CASSHQQYNEQFF
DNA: TGTGCCAGCAGCCACCAACAGTACAATGAGCAGTTCTTC

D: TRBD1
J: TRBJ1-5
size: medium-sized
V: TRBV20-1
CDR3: CSARGDRRNQPQHF
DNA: TGCAGTGCTAGAGGGGACAGGCGCAATCAGCCCCAGCATTTT

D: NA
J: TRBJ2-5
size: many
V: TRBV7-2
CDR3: CASSLGGGRETQYF
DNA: TGTGCCAGCAGCTTAGGTGGGGGGCGGGAGACCCAGTACTTC

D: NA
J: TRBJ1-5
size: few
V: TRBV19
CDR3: CASSNSLGSNQPQHF
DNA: TGTGCCAGTAGTAACTCGTTGGGGAGCAATCAGCCCCAGCATTTT

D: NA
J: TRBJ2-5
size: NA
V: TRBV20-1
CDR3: CSAKPTTEEQYF
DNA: TGCAGTGCTAAGCCGACGACGGAGGAGCAGTACTTC

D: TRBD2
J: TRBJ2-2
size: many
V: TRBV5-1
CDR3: CASKTSGSTGELFF
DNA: TGCGCCAGCAAGACTAGCGGGAGCACCGGGGAGCTGTTTTTT

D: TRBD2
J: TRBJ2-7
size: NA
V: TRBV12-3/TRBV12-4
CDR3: CASTQAGGPYEQYF
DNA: TGTGCCAGCACCCAAGCGGGAGGACCCTACGAGCAGTACTTC

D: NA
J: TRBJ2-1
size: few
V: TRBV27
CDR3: CASSPPWRISSYNEQFF
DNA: TGTGCCAGCAGCCCCCCGTGGCGGATTAGCTCCTACAATGAGCAGTTCTTC

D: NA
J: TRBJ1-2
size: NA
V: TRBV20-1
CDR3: CSAPSGYGYTF
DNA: TGCAGTGCCCCCAGCGGCTATGGCTACACCTTC

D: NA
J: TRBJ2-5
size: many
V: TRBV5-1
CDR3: CASTWTPYSGTQYF
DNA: TGCGCCAGCACTTGGACTCCTTATAGCGGGACCCAGTACTTC

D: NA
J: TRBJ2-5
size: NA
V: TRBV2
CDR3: CASSGTARPYQETQYF
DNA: TGTGCCAGCAGTGGCACGGCGAGGCCCTACCAAGAGACCCAGTACTTC

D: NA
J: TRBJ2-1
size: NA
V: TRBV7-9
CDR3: CASSLSIRNEQFF
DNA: TGTGCCAGCAGCTTATCTATTAGGAATGAGCAGTTCTTC

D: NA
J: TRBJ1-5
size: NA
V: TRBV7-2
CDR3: CASSLGAVNQPQHF
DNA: TGTGCCAGCAGCTTAGGGGCAGTCAATCAGCCCCAGCATTTT

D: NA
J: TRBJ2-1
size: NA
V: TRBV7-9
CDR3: CASSFGARSYNEQFF
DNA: TGTGCCAGCAGCTTTGGTGCCCGCTCCTACAATGAGCAGTTCTTC

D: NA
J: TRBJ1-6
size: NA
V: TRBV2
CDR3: CASSEVAGRTYNSPLHF
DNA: TGTGCCAGCAGTGAAGTGGCAGGGAGGACCTATAATTCACCCCTCCACTTT

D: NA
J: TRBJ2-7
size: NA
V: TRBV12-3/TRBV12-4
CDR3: CASSKDSPGVSEQYF
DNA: TGTGCCAGCAGTAAGGACAGCCCAGGGGTTTCCGAGCAGTACTTC

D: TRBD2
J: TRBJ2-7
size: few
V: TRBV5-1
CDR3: CASSFSGKGYEQYF
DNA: TGCGCCAGCAGCTTTAGCGGGAAGGGGTACGAGCAGTACTTC

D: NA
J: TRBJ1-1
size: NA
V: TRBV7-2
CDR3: CASSLSGYTEAFF
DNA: TGTGCCAGCAGCTTGTCGGGATACACTGAAGCTTTCTTT

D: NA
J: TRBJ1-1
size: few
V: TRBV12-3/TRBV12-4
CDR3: CASSLMGGFAEAFF
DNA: TGTGCCAGCAGTCTAATGGGGGGCTTCGCTGAAGCTTTCTTT

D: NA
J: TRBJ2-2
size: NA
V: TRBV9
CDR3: CASSVGTTATGELFF
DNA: TGTGCCAGCAGCGTAGGGACCACAGCCACCGGGGAGCTGTTTTTT

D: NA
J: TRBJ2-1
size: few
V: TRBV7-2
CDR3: CASRHPLPVYNEQFF
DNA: TGTGCCAGCAGGCATCCGTTGCCCGTCTACAATGAGCAGTTCTTC

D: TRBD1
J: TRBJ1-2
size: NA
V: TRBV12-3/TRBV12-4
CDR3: CASSIQGEYGYTF
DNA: TGTGCCAGCAGCATACAGGGGGAGTATGGCTACACCTTC

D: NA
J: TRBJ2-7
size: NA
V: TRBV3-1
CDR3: CASSQREPYEQYF
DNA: TGTGCCAGCAGCCAAAGGGAACCCTACGAGCAGTACTTC

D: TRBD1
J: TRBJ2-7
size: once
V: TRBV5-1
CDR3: CASSLPGQLYEQYF
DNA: TGCGCCAGCAGCCTCCCGGGACAGTTATACGAGCAGTACTTC

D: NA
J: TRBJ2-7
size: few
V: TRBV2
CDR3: CASSERRGNSYEQYF
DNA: TGTGCCAGCAGTGAAAGAAGGGGGAACTCCTACGAGCAGTACTTC

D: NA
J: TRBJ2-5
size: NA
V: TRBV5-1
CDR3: CASSFGSSSRETQYF
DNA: TGCGCCAGCAGCTTCGGCTCGTCTAGCCGAGAGACCCAGTACTTC

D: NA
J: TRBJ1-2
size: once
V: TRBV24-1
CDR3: CATSDLDGGGYTF
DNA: TGTGCCACCAGTGATTTGGATGGGGGCGGCTACACCTTC

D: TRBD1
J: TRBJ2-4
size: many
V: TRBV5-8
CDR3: CASSPIGQGARNIQYF
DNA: TGTGCCAGCAGCCCTATCGGACAGGGGGCGAGGAACATTCAGTACTTC

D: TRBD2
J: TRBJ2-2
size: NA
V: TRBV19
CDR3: CASRQLAGVGELFF
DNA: TGTGCCAGTAGACAACTAGCGGGGGTCGGGGAGCTGTTTTTT

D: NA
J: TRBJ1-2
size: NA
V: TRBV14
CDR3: CASSQDQGFGYTF
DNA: TGTGCCAGCAGCCAAGATCAAGGGTTCGGCTACACCTTC

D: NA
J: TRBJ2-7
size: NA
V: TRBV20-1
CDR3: CSALDTRMVYEQYF
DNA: TGCAGTGCTCTCGACACCAGGATGGTGTACGAGCAGTACTTC

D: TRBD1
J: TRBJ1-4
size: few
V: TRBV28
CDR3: CASTTGGVNEKLFF
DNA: TGTGCCAGCACCACAGGGGGAGTTAATGAAAAACTGTTTTTT

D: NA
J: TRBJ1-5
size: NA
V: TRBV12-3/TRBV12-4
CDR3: CASKFGSQPQHF
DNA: TGTGCCAGCAAGTTCGGAAGTCAGCCCCAGCATTTT

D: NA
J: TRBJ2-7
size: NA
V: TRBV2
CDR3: CASRASDSSYEQYF
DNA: TGTGCCAGCAGGGCTTCCGACAGCTCCTACGAGCAGTACTTC

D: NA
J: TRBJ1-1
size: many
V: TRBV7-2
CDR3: CASSLGVFRESTEAFF
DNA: TGTGCCAGCAGCTTAGGAGTATTCAGGGAGAGCACTGAAGCTTTCTTT

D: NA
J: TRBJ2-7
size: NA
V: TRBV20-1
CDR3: CSGAIGEREQYF
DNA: TGCAGTGGCGCAATCGGGGAAAGGGAGCAGTACTTC

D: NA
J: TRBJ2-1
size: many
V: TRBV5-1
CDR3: CASSLEWGGAYNEQFF
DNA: TGCGCCAGCAGCTTGGAGTGGGGCGGAGCTTACAATGAGCAGTTCTTC

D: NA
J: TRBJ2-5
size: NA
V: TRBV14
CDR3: CASSQGGAPYQETQYF
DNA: TGTGCCAGCAGCCAAGGCGGGGCGCCGTACCAAGAGACCCAGTACTTC

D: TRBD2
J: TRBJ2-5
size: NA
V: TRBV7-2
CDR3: CASSLSIQRGETQYF
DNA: TGTGCCAGCAGCTTATCTATCCAGCGGGGGGAGACCCAGTACTTC

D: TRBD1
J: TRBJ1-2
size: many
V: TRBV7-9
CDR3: CASSPGQGDYGYTF
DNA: TGTGCCAGCAGCCCCGGACAGGGGGACTATGGCTACACCTTC

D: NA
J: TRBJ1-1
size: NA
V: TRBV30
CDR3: CAWSRAPRPNTEAFF
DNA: TGTGCCTGGAGTAGGGCCCCAAGGCCGAACACTGAAGCTTTCTTT